The rows below give T cell receptor beta chains drawn from one sample of a study of identical twins. From the 5' RACE reads, TCRdb called clonotypes with MiXCR, one entry per CDR3 protein. This table holds about 240,000 distinct CDR3 sequences, more than 9.5% found once. These data were likewise used in another study, on yellow fever vaccine responses in identical twins.

Sequencing input: memory (CD45RO+) T cells sorted from blood. Receptor source: a woman aged 18-29 years in good health. Both conserved end residues are part of each CDR3. Fields, in order: D gene, clone size, J gene, V gene, CDR3 protein, CDR3 DNA. A D gene is named only where the DNA matches it firmly. For some rows the clone size is stated as once, few or many, or as a class when expanded; others skip it.

D gene: TRBD1; clone size: few; J gene: TRBJ2-5; V gene: TRBV14; CDR3 protein: CASSQTGGKETQYF; CDR3 DNA: TGTGCCAGCAGCCAAACAGGGGGAAAAGAGACCCAGTACTTC
D gene: -; clone size: many; J gene: TRBJ1-1; V gene: TRBV28; CDR3 protein: CASRLQTTEAFF; CDR3 DNA: TGTGCCAGCAGACTACAGACCACTGAAGCTTTCTTT
D gene: -; clone size: many; J gene: TRBJ1-2; V gene: TRBV29-1; CDR3 protein: CSVGPGRNYGYTF; CDR3 DNA: TGCAGCGTTGGCCCGGGACGGAACTATGGCTACACCTTC
D gene: TRBD1; clone size: -; J gene: TRBJ2-1; V gene: TRBV28; CDR3 protein: CASTSGGTGEHRSYNEQFF; CDR3 DNA: TGTGCCAGCACCTCAGGAGGGACAGGCGAACATCGGAGCTACAATGAGCAGTTCTTC
D gene: -; clone size: -; J gene: TRBJ2-1; V gene: TRBV18; CDR3 protein: CASSLGDTQFF; CDR3 DNA: TGTGCCAGCTCACTAGGGGATACTCAGTTCTTC
D gene: -; clone size: many; J gene: TRBJ2-3; V gene: TRBV24-1; CDR3 protein: CATSDLAPGTTDTQYF; CDR3 DNA: TGTGCCACCAGTGATTTGGCACCCGGGACCACAGATACGCAGTATTTT
D gene: -; clone size: few; J gene: TRBJ2-7; V gene: TRBV18; CDR3 protein: CASSPEAGAGYEQYF; CDR3 DNA: TGTGCCAGCTCACCAGAGGCGGGCGCGGGATACGAGCAGTACTTC
D gene: -; clone size: -; J gene: TRBJ1-2; V gene: TRBV7-9; CDR3 protein: CASSPGSRGSSPYGYTF; CDR3 DNA: TGTGCCAGCAGCCCCGGTTCACGGGGCAGCTCACCCTATGGCTACACCTTC
D gene: -; clone size: many; J gene: TRBJ2-1; V gene: TRBV15; CDR3 protein: CATSRGSGAGGDNEQFF; CDR3 DNA: TGTGCCACCAGCAGGGGTTCGGGAGCCGGGGGTGATAATGAGCAGTTCTTC
D gene: -; clone size: few; J gene: TRBJ2-1; V gene: TRBV7-9; CDR3 protein: CAGDGSTYNEQFF; CDR3 DNA: TGTGCCGGAGACGGGTCCACCTACAATGAGCAGTTCTTC
D gene: -; clone size: -; J gene: TRBJ2-1; V gene: TRBV2; CDR3 protein: CASSEWGGSYNEQFF; CDR3 DNA: TGTGCCAGCAGTGAATGGGGCGGCTCCTACAATGAGCAGTTCTTC
D gene: -; clone size: few; J gene: TRBJ2-3; V gene: TRBV29-1; CDR3 protein: CSVALGADTQYF; CDR3 DNA: TGCAGCGTTGCCCTAGGTGCAGATACGCAGTATTTT
D gene: -; clone size: many; J gene: TRBJ2-5; V gene: TRBV30; CDR3 protein: CAQAVGQTQYF; CDR3 DNA: TGTGCCCAGGCGGTGGGACAGACCCAGTACTTC
D gene: TRBD2; clone size: -; J gene: TRBJ2-3; V gene: TRBV7-2; CDR3 protein: CASSLRTSVDTQYF; CDR3 DNA: TGTGCCAGCAGCTTAAGGACTAGCGTCGATACGCAGTATTTT
D gene: -; clone size: many; J gene: TRBJ2-5; V gene: TRBV5-6; CDR3 protein: CASWDNQETQYF; CDR3 DNA: TGTGCCAGCTGGGACAACCAAGAGACCCAGTACTTC
D gene: -; clone size: many; J gene: TRBJ2-7; V gene: TRBV6-1; CDR3 protein: CASNPDYTSYEQYF; CDR3 DNA: TGTGCCAGCAACCCGGACTACACCTCCTACGAGCAGTACTTC
D gene: -; clone size: few; J gene: TRBJ2-2; V gene: TRBV24-1; CDR3 protein: CATSDLEGHTRELFF; CDR3 DNA: TGTGCCACCAGTGATTTGGAGGGACACACCCGGGAGCTGTTTTTT
D gene: -; clone size: many; J gene: TRBJ2-7; V gene: TRBV29-1; CDR3 protein: CSVARTDEQYF; CDR3 DNA: TGCAGCGTCGCTAGGACAGACGAGCAGTACTTC
D gene: -; clone size: -; J gene: TRBJ2-3; V gene: TRBV11-2; CDR3 protein: CASSLGLQSGDTQYF; CDR3 DNA: TGTGCCAGCAGCTTAGGTTTGCAATCCGGAGATACGCAGTATTTT
D gene: TRBD1; clone size: few; J gene: TRBJ2-7; V gene: TRBV5-1; CDR3 protein: CASSFDRAAYEQYF; CDR3 DNA: TGCGCCAGCAGCTTTGACAGGGCTGCCTACGAGCAGTACTTC
D gene: TRBD2; clone size: many; J gene: TRBJ2-1; V gene: TRBV5-1; CDR3 protein: CASSPGGLAGIGLGEQFF; CDR3 DNA: TGCGCCAGCAGCCCGGGGGGACTAGCGGGAATCGGTTTAGGTGAGCAGTTCTTC
D gene: -; clone size: few; J gene: TRBJ2-7; V gene: TRBV4-1; CDR3 protein: CASSPAPWDEQYF; CDR3 DNA: TGCGCCAGCAGCCCAGCCCCCTGGGACGAGCAGTACTTC
D gene: -; clone size: few; J gene: TRBJ1-5; V gene: TRBV20-1; CDR3 protein: CSARAASLNQPQHF; CDR3 DNA: TGCAGTGCTAGGGCGGCCAGCCTCAATCAGCCCCAGCATTTT
D gene: TRBD1; clone size: few; J gene: TRBJ1-1; V gene: TRBV5-1; CDR3 protein: CASSLKTGANTEAFF; CDR3 DNA: TGCGCCAGCAGCCTTAAGACAGGGGCGAACACTGAAGCTTTCTTT
D gene: -; clone size: -; J gene: TRBJ2-5; V gene: TRBV12-3/TRBV12-4; CDR3 protein: CASSDGTTGPQETQYF; CDR3 DNA: TGTGCCAGCAGCGACGGGACGACCGGGCCACAAGAGACCCAGTACTTC
D gene: TRBD2; clone size: -; J gene: TRBJ2-7; V gene: TRBV7-2; CDR3 protein: CASSLRGPGGEQYF; CDR3 DNA: TGTGCCAGCAGCTTACGCGGGCCCGGGGGGGAGCAGTACTTC
D gene: -; clone size: many; J gene: TRBJ2-6; V gene: TRBV12-3/TRBV12-4; CDR3 protein: CASSLVGGANVLTF; CDR3 DNA: TGTGCCAGCAGTTTAGTTGGCGGGGCCAACGTCCTGACTTTC
D gene: -; clone size: many; J gene: TRBJ1-2; V gene: TRBV27; CDR3 protein: CASSLLGTAGYTF; CDR3 DNA: TGTGCCAGCAGTTTATTGGGGACGGCAGGCTACACCTTC
D gene: TRBD1; clone size: many; J gene: TRBJ2-6; V gene: TRBV29-1; CDR3 protein: CSVETGGPSGANVLTF; CDR3 DNA: TGCAGCGTTGAAACAGGGGGGCCCTCTGGGGCCAACGTCCTGACTTTC
D gene: -; clone size: few; J gene: TRBJ2-1; V gene: TRBV29-1; CDR3 protein: CSVDKDGYNEQFF; CDR3 DNA: TGCAGCGTTGACAAGGACGGCTACAATGAGCAGTTCTTC
D gene: TRBD1; clone size: many; J gene: TRBJ2-3; V gene: TRBV12-3/TRBV12-4; CDR3 protein: CASSLSRGPRDTQYF; CDR3 DNA: TGTGCCAGCAGTTTAAGCAGGGGGCCGAGGGATACGCAGTATTTT
D gene: -; clone size: -; J gene: TRBJ2-5; V gene: TRBV5-1; CDR3 protein: CASSSQGRGKTQYF; CDR3 DNA: TGCGCCAGCAGTTCACAAGGCCGGGGGAAGACCCAGTACTTC
D gene: TRBD2; clone size: few; J gene: TRBJ2-2; V gene: TRBV7-9; CDR3 protein: CASRALAGGNTGELFF; CDR3 DNA: TGTGCCAGCAGAGCACTAGCGGGGGGGAACACCGGGGAGCTGTTTTTT
D gene: -; clone size: many; J gene: TRBJ2-5; V gene: TRBV11-2; CDR3 protein: CASSSAGGQETQYF; CDR3 DNA: TGTGCCAGCTCGAGCGCCGGGGGTCAAGAGACCCAGTACTTC
D gene: TRBD2; clone size: many; J gene: TRBJ2-1; V gene: TRBV5-1; CDR3 protein: CASSLFLSTSGAREQFF; CDR3 DNA: TGCGCCAGCAGCTTGTTCCTGTCGACTAGCGGGGCGCGTGAGCAGTTCTTC
D gene: -; clone size: few; J gene: TRBJ2-3; V gene: TRBV5-1; CDR3 protein: CASSLGVAKAAADTQYF; CDR3 DNA: TGCGCCAGCAGCCTTGGAGTGGCAAAGGCAGCAGCAGATACGCAGTATTTT
D gene: -; clone size: -; J gene: TRBJ2-1; V gene: TRBV7-9; CDR3 protein: CASSLKGGMSSYNEQFF; CDR3 DNA: TGTGCCAGCAGCTTAAAGGGGGGAATGAGCTCCTACAATGAGCAGTTCTTC
D gene: TRBD1; clone size: -; J gene: TRBJ1-1; V gene: TRBV12-3/TRBV12-4; CDR3 protein: CASSFERGQGRTEAFF; CDR3 DNA: TGTGCCAGCAGTTTTGAGAGGGGACAGGGTAGGACTGAAGCTTTCTTT
D gene: -; clone size: few; J gene: TRBJ2-7; V gene: TRBV7-2; CDR3 protein: CASRQRPGEQYF; CDR3 DNA: TGTGCCAGCAGGCAACGCCCGGGCGAGCAGTACTTC